This T cell receptor beta chain was obtained from a study of shared clonotypes between healthy human individuals. CDR1 is ENHRY and CDR2 is SYGVKD in the germline V gene. CDR3 length: 15 amino acids. The V gene end was trimmed by 6 bases and the J gene end by 6 bases; junction bases not matched to a gene: 6. Profiling relied on immunoSEQ multiplex PCR, and the TCRdb table lists in-frame clones only, not all of them. Among roughly 2,500,000 clones, 93% were seen once, and the ten largest hold around 0.37%. The receptor was isolated from a man aged 18 to 30 in good health. Some clones in this sample may be carry-over from other donors' samples. The chain carries TRBV10-3 and TRBJ2-1, with 12 bases lining up with TRBD2. The sample was naive CD4+ T cells from PBMCs. Subset denoted: CD45RA+ positively selected. In nucleotides, the CDR3 is TGTGCCATCAGCTCAACTAGCGGGGGGATCAATGAGCAGTTCTTC. Translating gives CAISSTSGGINEQFF.